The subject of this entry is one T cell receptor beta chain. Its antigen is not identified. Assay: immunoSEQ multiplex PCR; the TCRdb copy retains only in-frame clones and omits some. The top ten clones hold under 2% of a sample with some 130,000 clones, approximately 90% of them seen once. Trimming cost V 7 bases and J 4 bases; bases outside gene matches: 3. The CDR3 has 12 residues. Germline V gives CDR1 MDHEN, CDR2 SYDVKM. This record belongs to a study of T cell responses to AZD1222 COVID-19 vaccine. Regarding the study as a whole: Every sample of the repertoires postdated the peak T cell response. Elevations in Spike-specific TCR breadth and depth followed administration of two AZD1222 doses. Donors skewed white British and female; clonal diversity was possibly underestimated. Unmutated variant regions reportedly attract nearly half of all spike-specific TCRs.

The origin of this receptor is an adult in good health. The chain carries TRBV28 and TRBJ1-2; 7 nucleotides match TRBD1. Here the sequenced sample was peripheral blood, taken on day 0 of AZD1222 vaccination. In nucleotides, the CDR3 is TGTGCCAGCAAAGGACAGGCCTATGGCTACACCTTC. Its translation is CASKGQAYGYTF.